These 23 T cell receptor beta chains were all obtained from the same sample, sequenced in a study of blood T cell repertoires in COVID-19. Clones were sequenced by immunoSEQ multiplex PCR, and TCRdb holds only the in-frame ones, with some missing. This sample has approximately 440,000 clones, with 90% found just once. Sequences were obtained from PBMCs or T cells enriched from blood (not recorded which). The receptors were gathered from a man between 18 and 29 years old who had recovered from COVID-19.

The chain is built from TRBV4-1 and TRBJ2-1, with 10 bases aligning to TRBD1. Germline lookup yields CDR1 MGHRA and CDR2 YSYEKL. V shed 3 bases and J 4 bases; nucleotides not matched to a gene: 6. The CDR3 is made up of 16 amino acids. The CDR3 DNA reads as TGCGCCAGCAGCCAGGGGGACAGGGGTAGTTACAATGAGCAGTTCTTC. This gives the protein CASSQGDRGSYNEQFF.

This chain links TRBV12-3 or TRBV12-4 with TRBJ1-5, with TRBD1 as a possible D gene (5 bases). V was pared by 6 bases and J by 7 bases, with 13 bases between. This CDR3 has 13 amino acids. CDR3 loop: CASSWSDSQPQHF. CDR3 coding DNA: TGTGCCAGCAGCTGGAGCGACAGCCAGCCCCAGCATTTT.

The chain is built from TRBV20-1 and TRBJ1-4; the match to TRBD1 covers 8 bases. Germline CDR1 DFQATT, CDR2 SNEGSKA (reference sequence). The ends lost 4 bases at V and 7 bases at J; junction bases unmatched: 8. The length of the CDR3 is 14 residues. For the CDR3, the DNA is TGCAGTGCTAATGACAGGGGCGGTGGTGAAAAACTGTTTTTT. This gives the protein CSANDRGGGEKLFF.

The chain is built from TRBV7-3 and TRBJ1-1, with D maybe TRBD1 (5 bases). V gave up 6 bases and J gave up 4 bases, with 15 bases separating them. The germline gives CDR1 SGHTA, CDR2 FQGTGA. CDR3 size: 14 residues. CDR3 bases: TGTGCCAGCAGTACCTTCCCAGGGTCCACTGAAGCTTTCTTT. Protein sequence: CASSTFPGSTEAFF.

For the CDR3, the DNA is TGTGCCAGCAGCGTAAACCCGGGTGGAACTAATGAAAAACTGTTTTTT. This gives the protein CASSVNPGGTNEKLFF. The chain links TRBV9 to TRBJ1-4; D uncertain. The V end lost 1 base, the J end lost 1 base, and 11 bases lay between the germline ends. The germline CDR1 and CDR2 sequences are SGDLS and YYNGEE. There are 16 residues in the CDR3.

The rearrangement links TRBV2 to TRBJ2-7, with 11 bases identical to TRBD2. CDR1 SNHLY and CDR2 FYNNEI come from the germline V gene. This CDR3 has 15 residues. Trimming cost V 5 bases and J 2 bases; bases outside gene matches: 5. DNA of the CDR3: TGTGCCAGCAGTCAGCCGGGACTAGCGGCCTACGAGCAGTACTTC. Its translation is CASSQPGLAAYEQYF.

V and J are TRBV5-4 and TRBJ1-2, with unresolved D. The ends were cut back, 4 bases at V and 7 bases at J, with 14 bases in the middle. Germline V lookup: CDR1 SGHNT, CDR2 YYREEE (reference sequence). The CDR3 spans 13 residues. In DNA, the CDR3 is TGTGCCAGCAGCATGGACCCAGGAGGTGGCTACACCTTC. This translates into CASSMDPGGGYTF.

The CDR3 DNA sequence: TGTGCCAGCAGCTTACCGGGTAGCGGGAGGGCAGGCGAGCAGTTCTTC. Its translation is CASSLPGSGRAGEQFF. The chain recombines TRBV28 with TRBJ2-1; TRBD2 matches 11 bases. V lost 6 bases to trimming and J lost 10 bases; unmatched junction nucleotides: 14. Germline V lookup: CDR1 MDHEN, CDR2 SYDVKM. CDR3 size: 16 residues.

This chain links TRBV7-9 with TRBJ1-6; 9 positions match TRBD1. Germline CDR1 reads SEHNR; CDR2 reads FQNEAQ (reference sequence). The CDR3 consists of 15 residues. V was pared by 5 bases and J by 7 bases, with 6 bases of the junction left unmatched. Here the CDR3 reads CASSTGQGGNSPLHF. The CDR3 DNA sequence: TGTGCCAGCAGCACGGGACAGGGAGGGAATTCACCCCTCCACTTT.

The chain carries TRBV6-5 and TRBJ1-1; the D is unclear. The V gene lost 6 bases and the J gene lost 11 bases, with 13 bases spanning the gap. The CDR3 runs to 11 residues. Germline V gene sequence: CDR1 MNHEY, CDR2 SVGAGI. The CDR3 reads CASRRGLSAFF. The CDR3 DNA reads TGTGCCAGCAGAAGAGGGTTATCGGCTTTCTTT.

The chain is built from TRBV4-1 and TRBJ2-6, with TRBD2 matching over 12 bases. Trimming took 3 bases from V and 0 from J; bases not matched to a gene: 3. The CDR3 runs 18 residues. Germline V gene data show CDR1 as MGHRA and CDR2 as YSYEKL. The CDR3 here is CASSQLAGGLSGANVLTF. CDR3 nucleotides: TGCGCCAGCAGCCAGCTAGCGGGAGGGCTCTCTGGGGCCAACGTCCTGACTTTC.

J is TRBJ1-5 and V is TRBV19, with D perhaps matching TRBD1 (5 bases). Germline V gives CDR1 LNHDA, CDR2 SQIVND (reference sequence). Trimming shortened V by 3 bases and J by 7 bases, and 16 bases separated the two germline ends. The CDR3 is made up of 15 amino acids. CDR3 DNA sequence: TGTGCCAGTAGTATCCTCGAGGGGCGGGGACAGCCCCAGCATTTT. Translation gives CASSILEGRGQPQHF.

The CDR3 region has the DNA TGTGCCAGCAGAGTGCTACTAGGGGAGCTGTTTTTT. It translates to CASRVLLGELFF. The gene calls are TRBV27 and TRBJ2-2; D not certain. This CDR3 contains 12 residues. The V gene's germline CDR1 is MNHEY and CDR2 SMNVEV (reference sequence). Trimming took off 6 bases at V and 8 bases at J, with 10 bases between the two ends.

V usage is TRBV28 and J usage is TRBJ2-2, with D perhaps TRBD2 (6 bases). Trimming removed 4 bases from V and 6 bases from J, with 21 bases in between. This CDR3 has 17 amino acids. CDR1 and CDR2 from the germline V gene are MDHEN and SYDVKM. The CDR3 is CASSSPIPGERAGELFF. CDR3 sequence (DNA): TGTGCCAGCAGTTCCCCCATTCCGGGAGAGAGGGCCGGGGAGCTGTTTTTT.

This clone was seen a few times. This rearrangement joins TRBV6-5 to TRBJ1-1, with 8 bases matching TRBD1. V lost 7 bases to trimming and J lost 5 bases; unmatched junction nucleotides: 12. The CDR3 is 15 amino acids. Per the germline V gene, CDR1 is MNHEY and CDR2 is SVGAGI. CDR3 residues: CASNHGGQVGTEAFF. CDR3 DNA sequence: TGTGCCAGCAACCACGGGGGACAGGTGGGGACTGAAGCTTTCTTT.

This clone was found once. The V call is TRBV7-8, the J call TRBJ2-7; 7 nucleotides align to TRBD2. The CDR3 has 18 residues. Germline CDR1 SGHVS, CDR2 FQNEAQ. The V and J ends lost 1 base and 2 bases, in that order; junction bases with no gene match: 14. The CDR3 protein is CASSLGVRAGVQPYEQYF. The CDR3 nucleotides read TGTGCCAGCAGCTTAGGTGTGAGGGCGGGAGTCCAACCCTACGAGCAGTACTTC.

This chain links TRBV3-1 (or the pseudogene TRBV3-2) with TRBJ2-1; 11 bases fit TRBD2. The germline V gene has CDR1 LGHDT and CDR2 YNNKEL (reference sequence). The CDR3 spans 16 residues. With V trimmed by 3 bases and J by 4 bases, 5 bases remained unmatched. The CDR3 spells CASSQGLADIYNEQFF. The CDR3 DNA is TGTGCCAGCAGCCAGGGACTAGCGGACATATACAATGAGCAGTTCTTC.

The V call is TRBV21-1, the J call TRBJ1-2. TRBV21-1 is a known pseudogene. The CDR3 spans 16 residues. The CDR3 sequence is CASSKEARELIYGYTF. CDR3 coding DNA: TGTGCCAGCAGCAAAGAGGCGCGGGAATTAATATATGGCTACACCTTC.

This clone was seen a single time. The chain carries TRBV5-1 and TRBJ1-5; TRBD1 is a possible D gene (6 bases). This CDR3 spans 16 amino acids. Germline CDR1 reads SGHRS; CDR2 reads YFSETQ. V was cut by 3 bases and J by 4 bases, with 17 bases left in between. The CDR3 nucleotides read TGCGCCAGCAGCTCCCGGACAGTAGTGGATAATCAGCCCCAGCATTTT. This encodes CASSSRTVVDNQPQHF.

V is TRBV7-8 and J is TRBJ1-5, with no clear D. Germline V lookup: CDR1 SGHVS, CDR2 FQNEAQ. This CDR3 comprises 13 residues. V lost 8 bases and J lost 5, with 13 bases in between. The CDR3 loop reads CASARVSYQPQHF. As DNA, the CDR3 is TGTGCCAGCGCTCGGGTGTCTTATCAGCCCCAGCATTTT.

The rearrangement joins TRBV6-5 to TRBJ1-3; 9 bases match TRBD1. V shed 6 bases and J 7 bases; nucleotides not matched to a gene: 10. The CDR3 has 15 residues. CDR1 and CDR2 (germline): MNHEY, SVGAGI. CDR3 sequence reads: CASSTRGQGLNTIYF. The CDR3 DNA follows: TGTGCCAGCAGCACCAGGGGACAGGGCCTCAACACCATATATTTT.

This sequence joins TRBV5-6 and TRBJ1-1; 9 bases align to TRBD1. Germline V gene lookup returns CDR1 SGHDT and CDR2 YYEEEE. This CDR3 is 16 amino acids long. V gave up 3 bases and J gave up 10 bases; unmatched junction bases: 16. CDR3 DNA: TGTGCCAGCAGCTCAATTCTACCGGGACAGGGAGTTCGAGCTTTCTTT. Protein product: CASSSILPGQGVRAFF.

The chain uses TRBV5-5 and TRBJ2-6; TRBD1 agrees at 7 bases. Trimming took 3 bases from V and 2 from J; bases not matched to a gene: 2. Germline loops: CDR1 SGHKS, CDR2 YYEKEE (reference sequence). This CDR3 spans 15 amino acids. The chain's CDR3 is CASSYDRAGANVLTF. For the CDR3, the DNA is TGTGCCAGCAGCTACGACAGGGCTGGGGCCAACGTCCTGACTTTC. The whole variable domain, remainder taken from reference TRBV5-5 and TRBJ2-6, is DAGVTQSPTHLIKTRGQQVTLRCSPISGHKSVSWYQQVLGQGPQFIFQYYEKEERGRGNFPDRFSARQFPNYSSELNVNALLLGDSALYLCASSYDRAGANVLTFGAGSRLTVL.